The next 12 T cell receptor beta chains were all read from a single sample in a study of blood T cell repertoires in COVID-19. TCRdb's copy holds only in-frame clones and misses some; the assay was immunoSEQ multiplex PCR. The table lists around 67,000 clones, about 81% of them singletons. Sequencing was carried out using peripheral blood. These receptors originate from a human donor in a cohort sampled during active COVID-19.

The chain employs TRBV7-9 and TRBJ2-2; a possible D gene is TRBD2 (5 bases). The CDR3 contains 14 residues. Germline CDR1 reads SEHNR; CDR2 reads FQNEAQ (reference sequence). V was shortened by 8 bases and J by 1 base, with 11 bases between the two germline ends. The CDR3 sequence is CASPLALNTGELFF. The CDR3 region has the DNA TGTGCCAGCCCCCTAGCCCTGAACACCGGGGAGCTGTTTTTT.

CDR3 nucleotide sequence: TGTGCCAGCTCCCTTCTTAACACTGAAGCTTTCTTT. Amino acids: CASSLLNTEAFF. V usage is TRBV18 and J usage is TRBJ1-1; D gene unclear. The germline V gene encodes CDR1 KGHSH and CDR2 LQKENI. This CDR3 comprises 12 residues. The V end lost 6 bases, the J end lost 2 bases, and 7 bases lay between the germline ends.

This rearrangement joins TRBV27 to TRBJ1-5; 10 positions match TRBD1. J was trimmed by 6 bases and V by 6 bases; bases with no gene match: 5. The CDR3 has 14 amino acids. The germline gives CDR1 MNHEY, CDR2 SMNVEV (reference sequence). CDR3 in amino acids: CASSGQGEGQPQHF. DNA of the CDR3: TGTGCCAGCAGCGGACAGGGGGAAGGTCAGCCCCAGCATTTT.

V gene TRBV5-1 combines with J gene TRBJ2-7, with TRBD1 matching 7 bases. CDR3 length: 15 amino acids. Germline CDR1 is SGHRS and CDR2 is YFSETQ. V was clipped by 4 bases and J by 3 bases; unmatched bases: 10. CDR3 region: CASSLSGTDIYEQYF. The CDR3 coding sequence is TGCGCCAGCAGCCTCTCAGGGACAGACATCTACGAGCAGTACTTC. Complete variable domain (other parts from reference TRBV5-1 and TRBJ2-7): KAGVTQTPRYLIKTRGQQVTLSCSPISGHRSVSWYQQTPGQGLQFLFEYFSETQRNKGNFPGRFSGRQFSNSRSEMNVSTLELGDSALYLCASSLSGTDIYEQYFGPGTRLTVT.

The chain employs TRBV6-6 and TRBJ2-3; TRBD2 aligns across 8 bases. The junction had 10 bases not matched to a gene; V was cut back by 5 bases and J by 3 bases. Germline V gives CDR1 MNHNY, CDR2 SVGAGI (reference sequence). The CDR3 runs to 16 residues. CDR3 loop: CASSPRSGSGTDTQYF. The CDR3 DNA sequence: TGTGCCAGCAGTCCCCGGAGCGGGAGTGGAACAGATACGCAGTATTTT.

The CDR3 is CASSEASGQGGYEQYF. The CDR3 DNA reads as TGTGCCAGCAGTGAAGCTTCGGGACAGGGAGGCTACGAGCAGTACTTC. The chain is built from TRBV2 and TRBJ2-7, with 9 bases aligning to TRBD1. The CDR3 has 16 amino acids. From germline, CDR1 is SNHLY and CDR2 FYNNEI. V gave up 0 bases and J gave up 3 bases; unmatched junction bases: 6. Variable domain in full (rest from reference TRBV2 and TRBJ2-7): EPEVTQTPSHQVTQMGQEVILRCVPISNHLYFYWYRQILGQKVEFLVSFYNNEISEKSEIFDDQFSVERPDGSNFTLKIRSTKLEDSAMYFCASSEASGQGGYEQYFGPGTRLTVT.

This chain connects TRBV18 to TRBJ2-1; 7 bases agree with TRBD2. With V trimmed by 3 bases and J by 8 bases, 10 bases remained unmatched. Germline lookup yields CDR1 KGHSH and CDR2 LQKENI. The CDR3 covers 15 residues. As DNA, the CDR3 is TGTGCCAGCTCACCCAAGGCGCGGGAGCATCATGAGCAGTTCTTC. Its protein product is CASSPKAREHHEQFF.

This rearrangement joins TRBV27 to TRBJ2-1; 7 bases are a match to TRBD1. Germline trimming cut 2 bases from V and 4 bases from J; bases unmatched to any gene: 5. CDR3 length: 15 residues. Germline CDR1 MNHEY, CDR2 SMNVEV (reference sequence). CDR3 DNA sequence: TGTGCCAGCAGTTTAACAGGGGCTCCTTACAATGAGCAGTTCTTC. Amino acid sequence: CASSLTGAPYNEQFF.

This chain joins TRBV28 and TRBJ2-3; unclear D gene. CDR1 is MDHEN and CDR2 is SYDVKM in the germline V gene. Trimming pared 4 bases from V and 4 bases from J, leaving 6 bases between. The CDR3 is 12 residues long. DNA for the CDR3: TGTGCCAGCAGTTCGTATTCAGATACGCAGTATTTT. Its protein product is CASSSYSDTQYF.

The chain combines TRBV28 with TRBJ2-3, with 9 bases identical to TRBD2. Germline V lookup: CDR1 MDHEN, CDR2 SYDVKM. V lost 7 bases and J lost 6; bases outside the gene matches: 8. The CDR3 totals 14 residues. The CDR3 bases are TGTGCCAGCACCTTAAGCGGGAGGTCGGATACGCAGTATTTT. This sequence encodes CASTLSGRSDTQYF.

The rearrangement joins TRBV15 to TRBJ2-5; D call uncertain. The germline CDR1 and CDR2 sequences are LNHNV and YYDKDF (reference sequence). V lost 0 bases, J lost 6 bases, and 14 bases lay in between. The CDR3 runs to 15 residues. The CDR3 DNA follows: TGTGCCACCAGCAGAGACCCTCCTTCCTTCCAGACCCAGTACTTC. Its protein product is CATSRDPPSFQTQYF.

V usage is TRBV27 and J usage is TRBJ2-5; 12 bases are shared with TRBD2. Germline CDR1 reads MNHEY; CDR2 reads SMNVEV (reference sequence). This CDR3 region has 16 residues. CDR3 amino acids: CATRGLAGGIQETQYF. In nucleotides, the CDR3 is TGTGCAACCAGGGGGCTAGCGGGAGGGATCCAAGAGACCCAGTACTTC.